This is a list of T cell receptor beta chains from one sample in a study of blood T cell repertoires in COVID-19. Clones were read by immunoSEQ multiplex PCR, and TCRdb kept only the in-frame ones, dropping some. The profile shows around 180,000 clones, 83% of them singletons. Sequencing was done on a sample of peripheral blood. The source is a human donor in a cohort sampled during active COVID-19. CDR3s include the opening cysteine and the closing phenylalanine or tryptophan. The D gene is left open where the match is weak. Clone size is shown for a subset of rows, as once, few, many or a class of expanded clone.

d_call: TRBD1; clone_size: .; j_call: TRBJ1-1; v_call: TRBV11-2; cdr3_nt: TGTGCCAGCAGCGACCGGGACAGGGGGTTTGTGAACACTGAAGCTTTCTTT; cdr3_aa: CASSDRDRGFVNTEAFF
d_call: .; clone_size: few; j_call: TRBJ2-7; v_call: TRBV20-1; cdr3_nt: TGCAGCGTCCGGCGGGCCTACGAGCAGTACTTC; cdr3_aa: CSVRRAYEQYF
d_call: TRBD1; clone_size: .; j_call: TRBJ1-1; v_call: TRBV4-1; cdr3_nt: TGCGCCAGCAGCCAAATACAGGGGGCTTTAAACACTGAAGCTTTCTTT; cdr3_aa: CASSQIQGALNTEAFF
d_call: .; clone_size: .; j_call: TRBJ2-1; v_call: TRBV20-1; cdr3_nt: TGCAGTGCCGCCCAACCGGGACTGCAGTTCTTC; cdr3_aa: CSAAQPGLQFF
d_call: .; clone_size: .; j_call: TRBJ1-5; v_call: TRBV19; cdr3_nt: TGTGCCAGTAGTATATGGGAGTTCCTCAGTCAGCCCCAGCATTTT; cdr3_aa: CASSIWEFLSQPQHF
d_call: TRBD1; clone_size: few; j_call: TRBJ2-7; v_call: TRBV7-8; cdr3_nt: TGTGCCAGCAGCATCGACAGGGGACCCTACGAGCAGTACTTC; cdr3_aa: CASSIDRGPYEQYF
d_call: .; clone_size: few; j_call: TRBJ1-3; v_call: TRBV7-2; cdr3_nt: TGTGCCAGCAGCTTAGCAGTTCAGGGAAACACCATATATTTT; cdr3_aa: CASSLAVQGNTIYF
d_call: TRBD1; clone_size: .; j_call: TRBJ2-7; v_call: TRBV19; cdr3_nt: TGTGCCAGTAGTATAAAGGTCGGGACAGCGGCCCTCTACGAGCAGTACTTC; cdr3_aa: CASSIKVGTAALYEQYF
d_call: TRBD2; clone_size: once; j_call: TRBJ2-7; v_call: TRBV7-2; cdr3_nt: TGTGCCAGCAGAACCGGGACTAGCGGGAGGAACCACGAGCAGTACTTC; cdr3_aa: CASRTGTSGRNHEQYF
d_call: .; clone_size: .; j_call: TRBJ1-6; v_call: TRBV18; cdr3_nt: TGTGCCAGCTCACCGAGGGGGGGGAATTCACCCCTCCACTTT; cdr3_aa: CASSPRGGNSPLHF
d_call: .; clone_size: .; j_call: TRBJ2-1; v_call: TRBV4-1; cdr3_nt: TGCGCCAGCAGCCAAGGGCGAGGCGATGAGCAGTTCTTC; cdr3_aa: CASSQGRGDEQFF
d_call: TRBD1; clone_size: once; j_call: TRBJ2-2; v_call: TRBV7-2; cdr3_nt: TGTGCCAGCAGCCCGACCGGGACAGGGGGCCCCGGGGAGCTGTTTTTT; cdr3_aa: CASSPTGTGGPGELFF
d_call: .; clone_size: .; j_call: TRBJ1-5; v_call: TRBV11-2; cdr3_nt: TGTGCCAGCAGCGAACATGGACTCCTCGCTCAGCCCCAGCATTTT; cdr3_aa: CASSEHGLLAQPQHF
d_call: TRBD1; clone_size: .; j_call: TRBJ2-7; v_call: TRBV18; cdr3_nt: TGTGCCAGCTCTCGGGGACAGGGGGGTAGCGAGCAGTACTTC; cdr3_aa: CASSRGQGGSEQYF
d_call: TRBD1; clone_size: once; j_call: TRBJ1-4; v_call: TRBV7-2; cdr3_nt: TGTGCCAGCAGCTTACCTGACAGGGTCAGTGAAAAACTGTTTTTT; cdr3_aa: CASSLPDRVSEKLFF
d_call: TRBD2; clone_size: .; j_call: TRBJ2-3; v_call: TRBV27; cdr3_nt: TGTGCCAGCAGTTTATCGGGACGGGAGGCCCTGGCGTATTTT; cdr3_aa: CASSLSGREALAYF
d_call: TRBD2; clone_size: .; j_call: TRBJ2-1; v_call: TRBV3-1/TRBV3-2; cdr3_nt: TGTGCCAGCAGCCCTACTAGCGGGGGCGGCAATGAGCAGTTCTTC; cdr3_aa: CASSPTSGGGNEQFF
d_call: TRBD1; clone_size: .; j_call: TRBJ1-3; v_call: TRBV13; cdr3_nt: TGTGCCAGCAGATCCCAGGGGCGCGGGACAGCCCTAGTCTCTGGAAACACCATATATTTT; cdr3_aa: CASRSQGRGTALVSGNTIYF
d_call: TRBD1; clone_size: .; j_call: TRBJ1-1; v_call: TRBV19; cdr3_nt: TGTGCCAGTAGTGCGGGGGACAGGGCCACTGAAGCTTTCTTT; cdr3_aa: CASSAGDRATEAFF
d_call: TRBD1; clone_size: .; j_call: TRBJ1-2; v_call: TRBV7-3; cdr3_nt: TGTGCCAGCAGCCCGCAAGGGGGAAGGGGGCCGAATGGCTACACCTTC; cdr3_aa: CASSPQGGRGPNGYTF
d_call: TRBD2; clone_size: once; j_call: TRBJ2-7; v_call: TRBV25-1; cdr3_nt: TGTGCCAGCAGTGAAAAAGGACTAGCGGTCTACGAGCAGTACTTC; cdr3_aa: CASSEKGLAVYEQYF
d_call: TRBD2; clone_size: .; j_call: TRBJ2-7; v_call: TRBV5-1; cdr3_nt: TGCGCCAGCCGGGGGGGAGCCTACGAGCAGTACTTC; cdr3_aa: CASRGGAYEQYF
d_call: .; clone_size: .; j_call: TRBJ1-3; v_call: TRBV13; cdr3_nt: TGTGCCAGCAGCCCTAGGGGAAACACCATATATTTT; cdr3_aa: CASSPRGNTIYF
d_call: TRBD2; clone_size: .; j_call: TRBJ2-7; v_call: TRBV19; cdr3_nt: TGTGCCGCAAATAGCGGGATGGGCTACGAGCAGTACTTC; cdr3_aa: CAANSGMGYEQYF
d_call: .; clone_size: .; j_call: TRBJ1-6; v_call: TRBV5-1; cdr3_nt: TGCGCCAGCAGCTTGCGCCAGGCGCGCTCCTATAATTCACCCCTCCACTTT; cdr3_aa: CASSLRQARSYNSPLHF
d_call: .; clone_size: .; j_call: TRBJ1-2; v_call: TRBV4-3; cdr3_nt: TGCGCCAGCAGCCGGGGCGACACTAACTATGGCTACACCTTC; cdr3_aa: CASSRGDTNYGYTF
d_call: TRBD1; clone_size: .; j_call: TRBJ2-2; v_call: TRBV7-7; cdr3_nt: TGTGCTAGCAGCTTAAACAGGGGTACCGGGGAGCTGTTTTTT; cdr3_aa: CASSLNRGTGELFF
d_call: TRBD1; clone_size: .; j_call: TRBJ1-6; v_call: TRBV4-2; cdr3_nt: TGTGCCAGCAGCCCCCCGGACAGGGGGGATTCACCCCTCCACTTT; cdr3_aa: CASSPPDRGDSPLHF
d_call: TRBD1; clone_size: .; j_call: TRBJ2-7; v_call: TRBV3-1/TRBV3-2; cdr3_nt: TGTGCCAGCAGGGGTCCGGACAGGTCGACCTACGAGCAGTACTTC; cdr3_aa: CASRGPDRSTYEQYF
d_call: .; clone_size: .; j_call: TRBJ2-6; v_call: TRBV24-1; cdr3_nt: TGTGCCACCAGTGATGACCGGGCTGGGGCCAACGTCCTGACTTTC; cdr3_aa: CATSDDRAGANVLTF
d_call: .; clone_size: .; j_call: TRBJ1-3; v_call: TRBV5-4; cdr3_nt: TGTGCCAGCAGCTTGGAATACTCTGGAAACACCATATATTTT; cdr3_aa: CASSLEYSGNTIYF
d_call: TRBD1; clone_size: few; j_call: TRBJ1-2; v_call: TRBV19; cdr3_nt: TGTGCCAGTAGTACCAGACAGGGGGAACTCCTAAACTATGGCTACACCTTC; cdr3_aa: CASSTRQGELLNYGYTF
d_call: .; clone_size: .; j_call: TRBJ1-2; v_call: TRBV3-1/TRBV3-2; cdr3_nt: TGTGCCAGCAGCACAGGTTGGGGCGGCTACACCTTC; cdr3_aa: CASSTGWGGYTF
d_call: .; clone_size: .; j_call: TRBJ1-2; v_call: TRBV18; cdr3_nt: TGTGCCAGCTCACCAGACAGCGAAGTCTATGGCTACACCTTC; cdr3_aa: CASSPDSEVYGYTF
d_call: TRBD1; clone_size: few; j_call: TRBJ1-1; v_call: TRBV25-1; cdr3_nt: TGTGCCAGCAGTGCACAGGGGGGGAACACTGAAGCTTTCTTT; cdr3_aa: CASSAQGGNTEAFF
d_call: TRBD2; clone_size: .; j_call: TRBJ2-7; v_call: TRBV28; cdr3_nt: TGTGCCAGCAGACGACGACTAGCGGGAGCCTACGAGCAGTACTTC; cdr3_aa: CASRRRLAGAYEQYF
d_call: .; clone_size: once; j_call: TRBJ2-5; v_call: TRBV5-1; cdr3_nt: TGCGCCAGCAGCTTGGGTGGCGGCCAAGAGACCCAGTACTTC; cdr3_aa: CASSLGGGQETQYF
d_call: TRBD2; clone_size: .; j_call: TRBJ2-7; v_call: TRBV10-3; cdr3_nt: TGTGCCATCAGTGAGGGTCTGGTAGCGGGCGAGCAGTACTTC; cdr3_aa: CAISEGLVAGEQYF
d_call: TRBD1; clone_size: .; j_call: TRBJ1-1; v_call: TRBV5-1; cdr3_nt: TGCGCCAGCAGCTCGGACAGGGGAACTGAAGCTTTCTTT; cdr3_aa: CASSSDRGTEAFF
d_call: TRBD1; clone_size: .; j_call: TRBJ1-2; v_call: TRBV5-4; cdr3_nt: TGTGCCAGCAGCTGGACAGGGGGCTATGGCTACACCTTC; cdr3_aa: CASSWTGGYGYTF
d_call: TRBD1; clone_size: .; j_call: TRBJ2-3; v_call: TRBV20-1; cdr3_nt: TGCAGTGCAAGTAGACAGGGCCAACAGGATACGCAGTATTTT; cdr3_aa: CSASRQGQQDTQYF
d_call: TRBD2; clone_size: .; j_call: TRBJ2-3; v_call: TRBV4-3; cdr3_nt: TGCGCCAGCAGCCAAGGTCCTAGCGGGGGGGCCTCAAGCACAGATACGCAGTATTTT; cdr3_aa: CASSQGPSGGASSTDTQYF
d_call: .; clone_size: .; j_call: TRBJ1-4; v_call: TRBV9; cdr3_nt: TGTGCCAGCAGCGTAGGGACAGTTGCAACTAATGAAAAACTGTTTTTT; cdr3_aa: CASSVGTVATNEKLFF
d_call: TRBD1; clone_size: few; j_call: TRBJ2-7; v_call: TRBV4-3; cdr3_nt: TGCGCCAGCAGCCCAAAGATCGGGACAGACTACGAGCAGTACTTC; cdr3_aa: CASSPKIGTDYEQYF
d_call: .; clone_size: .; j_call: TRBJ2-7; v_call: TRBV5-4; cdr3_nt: TGTGCCAGCAGCGCCAACAGGTACGAGCAGTACTTC; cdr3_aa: CASSANRYEQYF
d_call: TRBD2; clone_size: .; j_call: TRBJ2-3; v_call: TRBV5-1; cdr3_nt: TGCGCCAGCAGCTTTGTTCTAGCGGGAGGTGTAGATACGCAGTATTTT; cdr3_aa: CASSFVLAGGVDTQYF
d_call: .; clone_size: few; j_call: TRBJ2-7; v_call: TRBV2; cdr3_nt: TGTGCCAGCAGTGCACCAGACATCTCCTACGAGCAGTACTTC; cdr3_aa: CASSAPDISYEQYF
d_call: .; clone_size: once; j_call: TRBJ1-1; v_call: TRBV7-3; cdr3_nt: TGTGCCAGCAGCTTAATGGGGGCGGACACTGAAGCTTTCTTT; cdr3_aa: CASSLMGADTEAFF
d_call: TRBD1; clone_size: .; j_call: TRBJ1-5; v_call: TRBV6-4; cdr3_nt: TGTGCCAGCAATTTCCCGGGACAGGGGAATCAGCCCCAGCATTTT; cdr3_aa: CASNFPGQGNQPQHF
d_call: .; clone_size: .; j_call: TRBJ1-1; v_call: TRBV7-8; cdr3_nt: TGTGCCAGCAGCTTAACGGGGGGGACTGAAGCTTTCTTT; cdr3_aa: CASSLTGGTEAFF